These T cell receptor beta chains were read from a single sample in a study of cytomegalovirus exposure and HLA in healthy donors. This table comes from immunoSEQ multiplex PCR, and its TCRdb copy is limited to in-frame clones, with some not included. Of about 160,000 clones listed, around 83% are singletons. The sample consisted of PBMCs. The source of these receptors is a man in his forties or fifties in good health and CMV-seropositive. CDR3s include the opening cysteine and the closing phenylalanine or tryptophan. Each record gives: CDR3 length, V gene, D gene, J gene, CDR3 DNA, CDR3 protein. A D gene is named only where the DNA matches it firmly.

15	TRBV18	TRBD1	TRBJ1-2	TGTGCCAGCTCACGGGACAGGGGCGCTAACTATGGCTACACCTTC	CASSRDRGANYGYTF
15	TRBV19	TRBD2	TRBJ2-7	TGTGCCAGTAGTTTAAGACTAGCGGGGGCCTACGAGCAGTACTTC	CASSLRLAGAYEQYF
14	TRBV2	-	TRBJ1-3	TGTGCCAGCATAAGCGGGGGGGCCGGAAACACCATATATTTT	CASISGGAGNTIYF
16	TRBV9	TRBD2	TRBJ2-1	TGTGCCAGCAGCGTTACCTGGGAGGGAAGCTACAATGAGCAGTTCTTC	CASSVTWEGSYNEQFF
15	TRBV19	-	TRBJ1-1	TGTGCCAGTAGTATTGATACAGGGCTGCACACTGAAGCTTTCTTT	CASSIDTGLHTEAFF
12	TRBV28	-	TRBJ1-1	TGTGCCAGCAGTCCCCTGCGGGGGCGGGCTTTCTTT	CASSPLRGRAFF
15	TRBV5-1	-	TRBJ2-3	TGCGCCAGCAGCTTGGGCGGGGATAGCACAGATACGCAGTATTTT	CASSLGGDSTDTQYF
15	TRBV7-8	-	TRBJ2-1	TGTGCCAGCAGCTTCCGGGGGGCTCCCTACAATGAGCAGTTCTTC	CASSFRGAPYNEQFF
16	TRBV2	TRBD2	TRBJ2-3	TGTGCCAGCACCACTAGCGGGCTTGGGGGCACAGATACGCAGTATTTT	CASTTSGLGGTDTQYF
15	TRBV14	-	TRBJ2-7	TGTGCCAGCAGCTCCAATCTTTACAGAACCTACGAGCAGTACTTC	CASSSNLYRTYEQYF
16	TRBV5-6	TRBD1	TRBJ1-4	TGTGCCAGCAGCCTGGGACAGGGGGCGGGTCGTGAAAAACTGTTTTTT	CASSLGQGAGREKLFF
11	TRBV20-1	-	TRBJ2-1	TGCAGTAGCGGATCCTACAATGAGCAGTTCTTC	CSSGSYNEQFF
15	TRBV2	-	TRBJ1-5	TGTGCCAGCAGTTCTAGGGGACTAGGCAATCAGCCCCAGCATTTT	CASSSRGLGNQPQHF